This T cell receptor beta chain was recovered during a study of OX40 agonist ivuxolimab in advanced cancers. This table comes from immunoSEQ multiplex PCR, and its TCRdb copy is limited to in-frame clones, with some not included. The table records approximately 28,000 clones, just over 90% of them present only once. In germline, CDR1 is LGHNA, CDR2 YSLEER. The CDR3 has 13 amino acids. The V end lost 2 bases, the J end lost 6 bases, and 7 bases lay between the germline ends. The gene calls are TRBV4-3 and TRBJ2-2; D not resolved. Sequenced here: CD4+ or CD8+ T cells sorted from blood, sampled in a trial of the OX40 agonist ivuxolimab. The sequence derives from an adult with an advanced solid tumor such as melanoma, head and neck, liver or kidney cancer. The CDR3 loop reads CASSQPPAGELFF. In DNA, the CDR3 is TGCGCCAGCAGCCAACCCCCGGCCGGGGAGCTGTTTTTT.